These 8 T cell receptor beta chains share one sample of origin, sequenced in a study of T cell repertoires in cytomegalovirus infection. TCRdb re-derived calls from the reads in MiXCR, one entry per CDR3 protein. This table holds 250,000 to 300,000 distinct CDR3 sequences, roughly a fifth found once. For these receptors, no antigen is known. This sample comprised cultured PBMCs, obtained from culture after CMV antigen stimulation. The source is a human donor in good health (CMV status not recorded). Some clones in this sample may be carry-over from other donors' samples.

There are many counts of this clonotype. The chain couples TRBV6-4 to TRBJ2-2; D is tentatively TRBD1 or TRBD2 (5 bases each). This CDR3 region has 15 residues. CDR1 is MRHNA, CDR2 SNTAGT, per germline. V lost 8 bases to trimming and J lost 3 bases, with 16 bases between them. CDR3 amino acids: CASRLELGDTGELFF. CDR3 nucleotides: TGTGCCAGCCGATTGGAGTTGGGGGACACCGGGGAGCTGTTTTTT.

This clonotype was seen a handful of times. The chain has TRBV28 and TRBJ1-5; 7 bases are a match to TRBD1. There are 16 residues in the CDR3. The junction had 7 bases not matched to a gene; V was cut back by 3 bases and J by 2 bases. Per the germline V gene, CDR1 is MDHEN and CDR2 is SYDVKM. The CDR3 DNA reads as TGTGCCAGCAGTTTCCCCCCCGGACAGGGCAATCAGCCCCAGCATTTT. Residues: CASSFPPGQGNQPQHF.

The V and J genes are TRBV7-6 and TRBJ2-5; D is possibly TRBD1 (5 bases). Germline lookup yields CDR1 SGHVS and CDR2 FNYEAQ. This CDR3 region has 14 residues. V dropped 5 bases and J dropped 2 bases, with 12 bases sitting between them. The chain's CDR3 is CASSPRDSQETQYF. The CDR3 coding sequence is TGTGCCAGCAGCCCGAGAGACAGTCAAGAGACCCAGTACTTC.

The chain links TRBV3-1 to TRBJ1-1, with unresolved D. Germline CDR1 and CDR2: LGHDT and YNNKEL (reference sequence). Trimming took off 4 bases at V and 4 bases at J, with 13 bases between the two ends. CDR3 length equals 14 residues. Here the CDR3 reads CASSPGGPRTEAFF. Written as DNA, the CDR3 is TGTGCCAGCAGCCCCGGAGGTCCCCGCACTGAAGCTTTCTTT.

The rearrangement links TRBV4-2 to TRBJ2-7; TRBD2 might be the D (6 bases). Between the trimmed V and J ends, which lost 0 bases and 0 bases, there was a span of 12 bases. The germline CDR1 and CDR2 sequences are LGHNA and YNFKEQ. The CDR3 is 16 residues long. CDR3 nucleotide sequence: TGTGCCAGCAGCCAAGAGGAGGGCGGTAGCTCCTACGAGCAGTACTTC. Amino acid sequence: CASSQEEGGSSYEQYF.

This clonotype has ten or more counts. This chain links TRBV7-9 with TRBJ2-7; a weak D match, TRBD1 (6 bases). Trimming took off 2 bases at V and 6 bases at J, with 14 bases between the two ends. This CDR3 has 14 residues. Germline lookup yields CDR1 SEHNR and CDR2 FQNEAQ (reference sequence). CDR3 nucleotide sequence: TGTGCCAGCAGCTTAAAAAACAGGGAAGGCGAGCAGTACTTC. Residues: CASSLKNREGEQYF.

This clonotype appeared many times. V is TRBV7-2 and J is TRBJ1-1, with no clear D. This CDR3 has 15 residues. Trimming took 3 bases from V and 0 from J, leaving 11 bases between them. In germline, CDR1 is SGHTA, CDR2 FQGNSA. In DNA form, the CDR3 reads TGTGCCAGCAGCTTTACGACCCGCTTGAACACTGAAGCTTTCTTT. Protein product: CASSFTTRLNTEAFF.

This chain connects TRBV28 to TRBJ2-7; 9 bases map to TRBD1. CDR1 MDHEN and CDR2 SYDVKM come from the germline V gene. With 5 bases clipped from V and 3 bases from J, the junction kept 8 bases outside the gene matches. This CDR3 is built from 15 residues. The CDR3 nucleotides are TGTGCCAGCAGTACTACCGGGACAGGGTTCTACGAGCAGTACGTC. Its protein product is CASSTTGTGFYEQYV.